Listed below are T cell receptor beta chains from one sample, sequenced in a study of chronic HIV infection and antiretroviral therapy. Each CDR3 protein gets one entry after TCRdb re-called the 5' RACE reads with MiXCR. The table records some 38,000 distinct CDR3 sequences, around 8.7% of them present only once. The sequenced material came from peripheral blood. The receptors were gathered from an adult who had HIV and had not received antiretroviral therapy, or was an uninfected healthy control (not recorded which). Both conserved end residues are part of each CDR3. Each record gives: V gene, J gene, clone size, D gene, CDR3 protein, CDR3 DNA. D genes are given only for firm matches. Size values are once, few and many counts, or a class for expanded clones, and some rows have none.

V: TRBV28
J: TRBJ1-1
size: many
D: TRBD1
CDR3: CASSSGTGGSTEAFF
DNA: TGTGCCAGCAGTTCAGGGACAGGAGGGAGCACTGAAGCTTTCTTT

V: TRBV7-9
J: TRBJ2-1
size: few
D: TRBD2
CDR3: CASSLGTSGRATFF
DNA: TGTGCCAGCAGCTTGGGGACTAGCGGGAGGGCCACATTCTTC

V: TRBV29-1
J: TRBJ2-5
size: .
D: TRBD2
CDR3: CSAMTSGEETQYF
DNA: TGCAGCGCCATGACTAGCGGGGAAGAGACCCAGTACTTC

V: TRBV4-1
J: TRBJ2-5
size: .
D: TRBD2
CDR3: CAGSQPLPGLRGKTQYF
DNA: TGCGCCGGCAGCCAACCTTTGCCGGGACTGCGGGGGAAGACCCAGTACTTC

V: TRBV28
J: TRBJ2-5
size: .
D: TRBD1
CDR3: CASTQGTGEETQYF
DNA: TGTGCCAGCACCCAAGGGACAGGGGAAGAGACCCAGTACTTC

V: TRBV27
J: TRBJ2-5
size: .
D: TRBD1
CDR3: CASAGTGMRETQYF
DNA: TGTGCCAGTGCCGGGACAGGGATGCGAGAGACCCAGTACTTC

V: TRBV9
J: TRBJ2-5
size: few
D: .
CDR3: CASSVVAAETQYF
DNA: TGTGCCAGCAGCGTAGTAGCGGCGGAGACCCAGTACTTC

V: TRBV12-3/TRBV12-4
J: TRBJ1-1
size: few
D: TRBD1
CDR3: CASSFNRGYTEAFF
DNA: TGTGCCAGCAGTTTTAACAGGGGGTACACTGAAGCTTTCTTT

V: TRBV7-2
J: TRBJ1-1
size: few
D: .
CDR3: CASSPRGGNEAFF
DNA: TGTGCCAGCAGCCCCCGTGGGGGAAATGAAGCTTTCTTT

V: TRBV7-2
J: TRBJ1-6
size: medium-sized
D: .
CDR3: CASSFQLNSPLHF
DNA: TGTGCCAGCAGCTTCCAGTTAAATTCACCCCTCCACTTT

V: TRBV29-1
J: TRBJ2-5
size: .
D: .
CDR3: CSVVRVSSQETQYF
DNA: TGCAGCGTTGTAAGGGTCAGTAGCCAAGAGACCCAGTACTTC

V: TRBV7-3
J: TRBJ2-2
size: .
D: .
CDR3: CASSPPGVGTGELFF
DNA: TGTGCCAGCAGCCCCCCGGGAGTGGGCACCGGGGAGCTGTTTTTT

V: TRBV28
J: TRBJ2-5
size: .
D: .
CDR3: CASSAVSTETQYF
DNA: TGTGCCAGCAGTGCCGTCTCGACGGAGACCCAGTACTTC

V: TRBV29-1
J: TRBJ2-6
size: many
D: .
CDR3: CSVVGHTGRGANVLTF
DNA: TGCAGCGTTGTGGGGCACACAGGGCGAGGGGCCAACGTCCTGACTTTC

V: TRBV6-1
J: TRBJ2-7
size: many
D: .
CDR3: CASSDRYYGTYEQYF
DNA: TGTGCCAGCAGTGATAGATATTACGGGACGTACGAGCAGTACTTC

V: TRBV29-1
J: TRBJ2-7
size: .
D: TRBD1
CDR3: CSVAFDMDRGQNQYF
DNA: TGCAGCGTTGCCTTTGATATGGACAGGGGGCAAAATCAGTACTTC

V: TRBV29-1
J: TRBJ2-4
size: .
D: .
CDR3: CSVLTGLNSDIQYF
DNA: TGCAGCGTTCTTACGGGCCTCAACTCGGACATTCAGTACTTC

V: TRBV11-2
J: TRBJ2-3
size: many
D: .
CDR3: CASRLRDSTDTQYF
DNA: TGTGCCAGCAGGCTCAGGGACAGCACAGATACGCAGTATTTT

V: TRBV9
J: TRBJ1-1
size: few
D: .
CDR3: CASSGPSGLQNTEAFF
DNA: TGTGCCAGCAGCGGGCCTTCCGGGCTCCAAAACACTGAAGCTTTCTTT

V: TRBV28
J: TRBJ2-3
size: .
D: .
CDR3: CASSSLAEKGTDTQYF
DNA: TGTGCCAGCAGTTCGTTAGCGGAGAAGGGCACAGATACGCAGTATTTT